Below are 29 T cell receptor beta chains sequenced from a single sample in a study of T cells after yellow fever vaccination. TCRdb recomputed calls from the 5' RACE reads with MiXCR, one row per CDR3 protein. The data contain approximately 74,000 distinct CDR3 sequences, approximately 6.5% of them singletons. The input for sequencing was CD8+ T cells sorted from PBMCs, taken about 5 days after the first yellow fever vaccination. The receptors come from a man aged 18-30 years who received the YFV17D yellow fever vaccine.

This clonotype was observed many times. The chain links TRBV27 to TRBJ2-1; 12 bases map to TRBD2. V was clipped by 5 bases and J by 7 bases; unmatched bases: 6. Germline-derived CDR1 and CDR2 are MNHEY and SMNVEV (reference sequence). CDR3 length equals 15 residues. In DNA form, the CDR3 reads TGTGCCAGCAGTCCTACTAGCGGGGGGTTGAATGAGCAGTTCTTC. It translates to CASSPTSGGLNEQFF.

There are many counts of this clonotype. V usage is TRBV20-1 and J usage is TRBJ1-2, with unresolved D. Between the trimmed V and J ends, which lost 1 base and 1 base, there was a span of 16 bases. Germline assignment: CDR1 DFQATT and CDR2 SNEGSKA (reference sequence). The CDR3 is 16 residues long. The CDR3 DNA reads as TGCAGTGCTAGAGGCACCGCGGAGTTTGTTAACTATGGCTACACCTTC. It translates to CSARGTAEFVNYGYTF.

The table lists this clonotype with a few counts. This chain uses TRBV6-5 with TRBJ1-1, with D hard to call. In germline, CDR1 is MNHEY, CDR2 SVGAGI. V was trimmed by 2 bases and J by 0 bases, leaving 7 bases between them. This CDR3 is built from 14 residues. CDR3 in amino acids: CASSYGPLNTEAFF. DNA for the CDR3: TGTGCCAGCAGTTACGGTCCGCTGAACACTGAAGCTTTCTTT.

This clonotype occurred a few times. The chain carries TRBV28 and TRBJ1-6; D not resolved. The CDR3 is 15 residues long. The germline V and J ends were trimmed by 5 bases and 0 bases, with 8 bases remaining between them. The germline V gene has CDR1 MDHEN and CDR2 SYDVKM. CDR3 protein: CASSLLSSYNSPLHF. CDR3 bases: TGTGCCAGCAGTCTTTTGAGCTCCTATAATTCACCCCTCCACTTT.

This clonotype has more than one count but fewer than ten. V is TRBV27 and J is TRBJ1-1, with D perhaps matching TRBD1 (5 bases). The CDR3 is 14 amino acids. The germline V and J ends were trimmed by 7 bases and 0 bases, with 12 bases remaining between them. Germline V gives CDR1 MNHEY, CDR2 SMNVEV (reference sequence). The CDR3: CASKIQAMNTEAFF. As DNA, the CDR3 is TGTGCCAGCAAGATACAGGCTATGAACACTGAAGCTTTCTTT.

The table lists this clonotype with many counts. The chain employs TRBV9 and TRBJ2-3; TRBD1 matches at 7 bases. V was pared by 3 bases and J by 2 bases, with 6 bases of the junction left unmatched. There are 15 residues in the CDR3. Germline CDR1 and CDR2: SGDLS and YYNGEE. The chain's CDR3 is CASSAGQANTDTQYF. CDR3 coding DNA: TGTGCCAGCAGCGCCGGACAGGCGAACACAGATACGCAGTATTTT.

This clonotype was detected a few times. This rearrangement joins TRBV24-1 to TRBJ2-3; D might be TRBD1 (6 bases). The length of the CDR3 is 14 residues. Germline CDR1 and CDR2: KGHDR and SFDVKD. V lost 3 bases, J lost 4 bases, and 10 bases lay in between. CDR3 bases: TGTGCCACCAGTGATAGGGGGAGCCCAGATACGCAGTATTTT. This codes for CATSDRGSPDTQYF.

V is TRBV9 and J is TRBJ1-3, with D possibly being TRBD1 (6 bases). This CDR3 has 14 amino acids. V was pared by 3 bases and J by 5 bases, with 12 bases between. Germline V lookup: CDR1 SGDLS, CDR2 YYNGEE. The CDR3 is CASSALQGRNTIYF. The CDR3 bases are TGTGCCAGCAGCGCCCTACAGGGACGAAACACCATATATTTT.

This clonotype was counted only a few times. This sequence joins TRBV12-3 or TRBV12-4 and TRBJ2-1; D call uncertain. The CDR3 consists of 12 residues. V shed 7 bases and J shed 5 bases, with 9 bases lying between them. This CDR3 is CASTSQNNEQFF. The CDR3, as DNA: TGTGCCAGCACCAGCCAGAACAATGAGCAGTTCTTC.

This clonotype was observed many times. The chain has TRBV29-1 and TRBJ2-1; D is ambiguous. Trimming stripped 1 base from V and 0 bases from J, with 10 bases between. The CDR3 is 15 residues long. CDR1 and CDR2 (germline): SQVTM, ANQGSEA. Written as DNA, the CDR3 is TGCAGCGTTGAAGTTGCCCGGAGCTCCTACAATGAGCAGTTCTTC. Translating it yields CSVEVARSSYNEQFF.

Only a few counts were recorded for this clonotype. V gene TRBV7-9 combines with J gene TRBJ2-3; D might be TRBD2 (6 bases). Germline lookup yields CDR1 SEHNR and CDR2 FQNEAQ (reference sequence). This CDR3 is 12 amino acids long. The V and J ends lost 3 bases and 6 bases respectively, with 7 bases between them. Here the CDR3 DNA reads TGTGCCAGCAGCTTCGGAGGGGATACGCAGTATTTT. Translated, it gives CASSFGGDTQYF.

The J gene is TRBJ2-1, the V gene TRBV6-1, with 9 bases identical to TRBD1. Germline V lookup: CDR1 MNHNS, CDR2 SASEGT. V trimming: 2 bases; J trimming: 6 bases; junction bases outside the gene matches: 20. The CDR3 has 20 residues. CDR3 amino acids: CASSEQRRGQGFVLANEQFF. CDR3 in DNA: TGTGCCAGCAGTGAACAAAGAAGGGGACAGGGTTTTGTTCTGGCCAATGAGCAGTTCTTC.

This clonotype was found many times. CDR3 coding DNA: TGTGCCAGCAGCCTGAACAGCGGGGGTCGGGAGACCCAGTACTTC. It specifies CASSLNSGGRETQYF. The genes are TRBV7-9 and TRBJ2-5; 8 bases match TRBD2. The CDR3 is made up of 15 amino acids. V trimming: 5 bases; J trimming: 5 bases; junction bases outside the gene matches: 10. Germline values: CDR1 SEHNR, CDR2 FQNEAQ (reference sequence).

CDR3 sequence (DNA): TGCAGCGTTGAGGGTGGTGACAGGGTAAAGACCCAGTACTTC. Translating gives CSVEGGDRVKTQYF. The chain employs TRBV29-1 and TRBJ2-5; TRBD1 aligns across 7 bases. Losses at the gene ends were 3 bases for V and 6 bases for J; bases not matched to a gene: 10. Germline V gene sequence: CDR1 SQVTM, CDR2 ANQGSEA. CDR3 length: 14 residues.

With regard to this clonotype: A much larger clone differs by one base, so this may be a read error. The chain is built from TRBV12-3 or TRBV12-4 and TRBJ2-1; no definite D call. The CDR3 length is 15 residues. CDR3 in DNA: TGTGCCAGCAGTTTGGTCCAGGAAGGCTACAGTGAGCAGTTCTTC. Encoded protein: CASSLVQEGYSEQFF.

The rearrangement joins TRBV6-5 to TRBJ2-5; D not resolved. This CDR3 contains 14 residues. V was clipped by 4 bases and J by 1 base, with 10 bases between them. CDR1 is MNHEY and CDR2 is SVGAGI in the germline V gene. The CDR3 DNA reads TGTGCCAGCAGTTGGCGGTCTGGCCAAGAGACCCAGTACTTC. Protein product: CASSWRSGQETQYF.

There are many counts of this clonotype. This chain joins TRBV27 and TRBJ2-7; 10 bases are shared with TRBD1. Looked up from germline, CDR1 is MNHEY and CDR2 is SMNVEV (reference sequence). J was trimmed by 3 bases and V by 7 bases; bases with no gene match: 3. This CDR3 has 13 residues. Written as DNA, the CDR3 is TGTGCCAGCACCGGACAGGGGGACTACGAGCAGTACTTC. Translating it yields CASTGQGDYEQYF.

V usage is TRBV4-1 and J usage is TRBJ1-2; D remains unclear. V was clipped by 0 bases and J by 0 bases, with 23 bases between them. Germline V gives CDR1 MGHRA, CDR2 YSYEKL. The CDR3 loop spans 20 amino acids. The CDR3 is CASSQETLSGSILANYGYTF. Written as DNA, the CDR3 is TGCGCCAGCAGCCAAGAAACCCTCTCGGGGTCAATCCTAGCTAACTATGGCTACACCTTC.

This clonotype turned up a few times. The chain uses TRBV7-6 and TRBJ1-1; D not resolved. The CDR3 loop spans 12 amino acids. Germline CDR1 SGHVS, CDR2 FNYEAQ. V lost 1 base and J lost 7, with 7 bases in between. The CDR3: CASSLVASEAFF. The CDR3 bases are TGTGCCAGCAGCTTAGTCGCCAGTGAAGCTTTCTTT. Supplemented by reference TRBV7-6 and TRBJ1-1, the full variable domain reads GAGVSQSPRYKVTKRGQDVALRCDPISGHVSLYWYRQALGQGPEFLTYFNYEAQQDKSGLPNDRFSAERPEGSISTLTIQRTEQRDSAMYRCASSLVASEAFFGQGTRLTVV.

This clonotype has a handful of counts. CDR3 DNA sequence: TGTGCCAGCAGCTTCATGGGGGCTCGGTCCTACAATGAGCAGTTCTTC. This codes for CASSFMGARSYNEQFF. This sequence joins TRBV7-8 and TRBJ2-1; a possible D gene is TRBD1 (6 bases). Trimming took off 3 bases at V and 1 base at J, with 13 bases between the two ends. Germline V CDR1 and CDR2: SGHVS, FQNEAQ. This CDR3 contains 16 residues. The variable domain in full, with the rest retrieved from reference TRBV7-8 and TRBJ2-1, is GAGVSQSPRYKVAKRGQDVALRCDPISGHVSLFWYQQALGQGPEFLTYFQNEAQLDKSGLPSDRFFAERPEGSVSTLKIQRTQQEDSAVYLCASSFMGARSYNEQFFGPGTRLTVL.

A few counts support this clonotype. The rearrangement joins TRBV6-1 to TRBJ2-2; D is tentatively TRBD1 or TRBD2 (6 bases each). The germline CDR1 and CDR2 sequences are MNHNS and SASEGT. V was trimmed by 1 base and J by 5 bases, leaving 17 bases between them. CDR3 length equals 17 residues. CDR3 amino acids: CASSEVHGGRRTGELFF. CDR3 sequence (DNA): TGTGCCAGCAGTGAAGTACACGGGGGCCGCAGAACCGGGGAGCTGTTTTTT.

This clonotype was seen only a few times. The V and J genes are TRBV3-1 and TRBJ2-1, with TRBD2 matching 11 bases. Germline CDR1 is LGHDT and CDR2 is YNNKEL (reference sequence). V was pared by 1 base and J by 0 bases, with 11 bases of the junction left unmatched. The length of the CDR3 is 20 residues. This CDR3 reads CASSQVVSSGGYSSYNEQFF. Written as DNA, the CDR3 is TGTGCCAGCAGCCAAGTCGTATCTAGCGGGGGGTATAGCTCCTACAATGAGCAGTTCTTC.

This clonotype was observed a handful of times. The junction differs from germline at one of its ends, possibly a read error. This chain joins TRBV4-3 and TRBJ2-5; TRBD2 matches 7 bases. The CDR3 runs to 17 residues. CDR1 is LGHNA, CDR2 YSLEER, per germline. The CDR3 sequence is CASSQDYPRLAEEAQYF. In DNA form, the CDR3 reads TGCGCCAGCAGCCAAGATTACCCGAGACTAGCTGAAGAGGCCCAGTACTTC.

The genes are TRBV3-1 and TRBJ2-3; a weak D match, TRBD1 (6 bases). CDR1 is LGHDT and CDR2 is YNNKEL in the germline V gene (reference sequence). V was pared by 10 bases and J by 2 bases, with 19 bases between. This CDR3 comprises 15 residues. CDR3 residues: CATTLRTDNTDTQYF. The CDR3 DNA reads as TGTGCCACCACCCTTCGGACAGACAACACAGATACGCAGTATTTT.

This clonotype was seen at least ten times. This chain links TRBV10-3 with TRBJ1-5; D is possibly TRBD1 (5 bases). Germline CDR1 ENHRY, CDR2 SYGVKD. The CDR3 runs 15 residues. V lost 2 bases and J 5 bases, leaving 13 bases between the germline ends. CDR3 residues: CAISETGNNHQPQHF. The CDR3 DNA reads TGTGCCATCAGTGAGACAGGAAATAATCATCAGCCCCAGCATTTT.

In regard to this clonotype: A single base separates this from a much larger clone, so it may be a read error. In DNA, the CDR3 is TGCAGTGCTGACGCTAGCGGGGGGGCGTCTGAGCAGTCCTTC. Protein product: CSADASGGASEQSF. The rearrangement uses TRBV20-1 and TRBJ2-1, with 12 bases matching TRBD2. The germline gives CDR1 DFQATT, CDR2 SNEGSKA (reference sequence). The CDR3 consists of 14 residues.

This clonotype was seen a few times. The chain carries TRBV27 and TRBJ2-7, with 9 bases lining up with TRBD1. The CDR3 covers 16 residues. The junction had 16 bases not matched to a gene; V was cut back by 8 bases and J by 5 bases. Germline assignment: CDR1 MNHEY and CDR2 SMNVEV (reference sequence). The CDR3 here is CASHTLPGQGVNEQYF. The CDR3 DNA follows: TGTGCCAGCCACACCCTGCCGGGACAGGGAGTTAACGAGCAGTACTTC.

This clonotype was seen a few times. This rearrangement joins TRBV5-4 to TRBJ2-7; TRBD2 matches 13 bases. The germline gives CDR1 SGHNT, CDR2 YYREEE (reference sequence). After removal of 3 bases from V and 4 bases from J, the junction contained 4 bases not matched to a gene. The length of the CDR3 is 15 residues. This CDR3 reads CASSWTSGGTYEQYF. CDR3 nucleotide sequence: TGTGCCAGCAGCTGGACTAGCGGGGGCACTTACGAGCAGTACTTC.

As regards this clonotype: A much larger clonotype is one base distant, so this may be a read error. V is TRBV4-3 and J is TRBJ2-7, with D possibly matching TRBD1 (5 bases). Trimming pared 8 bases from V and 4 bases from J, leaving 21 bases between. Germline CDR1 LGHNA, CDR2 YSLEER. The CDR3 sequence is 15 residues long. The CDR3 here is CASSLTVGGIYEQYF. CDR3 DNA sequence: TGCGCCAGCTCGTTGACAGTGGGTGGAATATACGAGCAGTACTTC.